These 5 T cell receptor beta chains originate from one sample sequenced in a study of tumor-infiltrating lymphocytes in oesophageal squamous cell carcinoma. TCRdb reanalysed the PCR reads using MiXCR and keeps one entry per CDR3 protein. The sample has roughly 13,000 distinct CDR3 sequences, approximately 50% seen once. Sample: blood. These receptor sequences come from a male donor with esophageal squamous cell carcinoma.

V is TRBV7-8 and J is TRBJ2-3; D possibly corresponds to TRBD1 (5 bases). Judging by the DNA end, TRBJ1-3 fits better; the J call may be wrong. The germline gives CDR1 SGHVS, CDR2 FQNEAQ. This CDR3 region has 17 residues. DNA of the CDR3: TGTGCCAGCAGCTCCCGTCCCACACAGGACTCTGGAAACACCATATATTTT. Encoded protein: CASSSRPTQDSGNTIYF.

This rearrangement joins TRBV7-2 to TRBJ1-2; possibly TRBD1 for D (6 bases). Trimming removed 5 bases at V and 7 bases at J, with 20 bases between. This CDR3 is built from 15 residues. In germline, CDR1 is SGHTA, CDR2 FQGNSA. CDR3 sequence: CASSPRGGTQGGYTF. The CDR3 nucleotides read TGTGCCAGCAGCCCTCGAGGGGGGACACAAGGTGGCTACACCTTC.

Comment on this clonotype: It is likely a read error, because the conserved phenylalanine at the end of the CDR3 is missing. The DNA is left out, because the CDR3 cannot be placed on it with certainty; the CDR3 is given as TCRdb lists it. The V and J genes are TRBV28 and TRBJ2-3; TRBD2 was called by the table and not checked on the DNA. Including both end residues, the CDR3 is 14 amino acids long. Germline CDR1 MDHEN, CDR2 SYDVKM. CDR3 sequence: CASSLTSGTLFFGP.

The chain has TRBV7-2 and TRBJ2-4, with unresolved D. The J call may be mistaken, given a closer DNA end match to TRBJ1-2. CDR3 length equals 13 residues. Germline V gene data show CDR1 as SGHTA and CDR2 as FQGNSA. The CDR3 reads CASSSSYNYGYTF. The CDR3, as DNA: TGTGCCAGCAGCTCAAGTTATAACTATGGCTACACCTTC.

This clonotype was observed at least ten times. A read error may explain this, as a much larger clone is one base away. The chain has TRBV6-1 and TRBJ2-1, with TRBD2 matching 11 bases. The end of the DNA is better explained by TRBJ2-7, so the J call may be wrong. The CDR3 runs 15 residues. Germline CDR1 and CDR2: MNHNS and SASEGT. The CDR3 is CASSWGLADYNEQYF. Here the CDR3 DNA reads TGTGCCAGCAGTTGGGGACTAGCGGACTACAATGAGCAGTACTTC.